This T cell receptor (beta chain) stems from a study of CD8 T cells in ankylosing spondylitis. Study findings and constraints: What seemed typical of ankylosing spondylitis blood was a TCR beta motif built from several highly homologous variants.

Molecular-barcoded quantitative 5'-RACE produced these TCR beta libraries. TCRdb re-called the 5' RACE reads with MiXCR, one entry per CDR3 protein. In the table there are 470,000 or so distinct CDR3 sequences, roughly a quarter of which are singletons. Note on this clonotype: Its antigen is unknown.

In germline, CDR1 is SGHDN, CDR2 FVKESK. The CDR3 spans 14 residues. V dropped 3 bases and J dropped 11; count of bases not matched to a gene: 10. This chain uses TRBV14 with TRBJ1-1, with 9 bases fitting TRBD1. The sequence was collected from a male donor with ankylosing spondylitis. The sequenced sample consisted of blood, either unsorted or a sorted T cell fraction (not recorded which). CDR3 protein: CASSQGNRGLRAFF. CDR3 sequence (DNA): TGTGCCAGCAGCCAGGGAAACAGGGGGCTGCGGGCTTTCTTT.